Each of the 15 T cell receptor beta chains below was sequenced from the same sample in a study of cytomegalovirus exposure and HLA in healthy donors. Repertoires were generated with immunoSEQ multiplex PCR, while TCRdb's copy carries only in-frame clones and drops some. The top ten hold 1.4% of the sample, which has more than 85,000 clones, more than 75% seen once. The specimen sequenced was PBMCs. These receptor sequences come from a woman between 25 and 40 years old in good health and CMV-seropositive.

The chain employs TRBV15 and TRBJ1-3; D is perhaps TRBD1 (5 bases). V dropped 0 bases and J dropped 4 bases, with 16 bases sitting between them. CDR3 length: 17 residues. Per germline, CDR1 LNHNV and CDR2 YYDKDF (reference sequence). The chain's CDR3 is CATSRDQGGISGNTIYF. CDR3 nucleotide sequence: TGTGCCACCAGCAGAGATCAGGGCGGAATATCGGGAAACACCATATATTTT.

The chain employs TRBV28 and TRBJ1-2, with D possibly matching TRBD1 (6 bases). Germline lookup yields CDR1 MDHEN and CDR2 SYDVKM. The ends were cut back, 2 bases at V and 4 bases at J, with 14 bases in the middle. There are 15 residues in the CDR3. CDR3: CASSLTAQGFYGYTF. The CDR3 DNA sequence: TGTGCCAGCAGTTTAACGGCTCAGGGGTTCTATGGCTACACCTTC.

The rearrangement joins TRBV7-7 to TRBJ2-5, with 8 bases matching TRBD1. Trimming removed 5 bases from V and 6 bases from J; junction bases left unmatched: 11. This CDR3 is built from 15 residues. CDR1 SSHAT and CDR2 FNYEAQ come from the germline V gene (reference sequence). The CDR3 sequence is CASSPLTGEVKTQYF. CDR3 coding DNA: TGTGCCAGCAGCCCCCTGACAGGGGAGGTGAAGACCCAGTACTTC.

The chain is built from TRBV6-5 and TRBJ1-1; no firm D call. V was clipped by 1 base and J by 1 base, with 10 bases between them. CDR1 and CDR2 from the germline V gene are MNHEY and SVGAGI. The CDR3 is 15 amino acids. Written as DNA, the CDR3 is TGTGCCAGCAGTTACTTTGGCCCGGGGAACACTGAAGCTTTCTTT. Protein sequence: CASSYFGPGNTEAFF.

The chain recombines TRBV6-1 with TRBJ2-7; no definite D call. The CDR3 runs to 15 residues. Germline CDR1 MNHNS, CDR2 SASEGT. Trimming stripped 0 bases from V and 0 bases from J, with 9 bases between. CDR3 nucleotide sequence: TGTGCCAGCAGTGAAGCGTCAGTTTTCTCCTACGAGCAGTACTTC. It translates to CASSEASVFSYEQYF.

The CDR3 here is CASRTRYNQPQHF. The CDR3 DNA follows: TGTGCCAGCAGGACTAGGTACAATCAGCCCCAGCATTTT. The chain couples TRBV6-5 to TRBJ1-5; D remains ambiguous. Germline V gives CDR1 MNHEY, CDR2 SVGAGI. Between the trimmed V and J ends, which lost 6 bases and 3 bases, there was a span of 9 bases. The CDR3 is made up of 13 amino acids.

The chain has TRBV5-1 and TRBJ2-6, with D tentatively TRBD2 (5 bases). V was pared by 6 bases and J by 0 bases, with 10 bases between. The CDR3 contains 15 residues. Germline CDR1 reads SGHRS; CDR2 reads YFSETQ. As DNA, the CDR3 is TGCGCCAGCAACCCTGGAGGCTCTGGGGCCAACGTCCTGACTTTC. Amino acids: CASNPGGSGANVLTF. Full variable domain (rest looked up from reference TRBV5-1 and TRBJ2-6): KAGVTQTPRYLIKTRGQQVTLSCSPISGHRSVSWYQQTPGQGLQFLFEYFSETQRNKGNFPGRFSGRQFSNSRSEMNVSTLELGDSALYLCASNPGGSGANVLTFGAGSRLTVL.

This chain joins TRBV4-3 and TRBJ1-2, with D hard to call. The CDR3 extends over 15 amino acids. The germline V gene encodes CDR1 LGHNA and CDR2 YSLEER. V was pared by 3 bases and J by 0 bases, with 11 bases between. This CDR3 is CASSHGLQPNYGYTF. As DNA, the CDR3 is TGCGCCAGCAGCCACGGATTACAGCCTAACTATGGCTACACCTTC.

This sequence joins TRBV4-2 and TRBJ2-2, with 9 bases aligning to TRBD2. V shed 0 bases, J shed 8 bases, and the junction held 1 base outside the gene matches. CDR3 length: 14 residues. Looked up from germline, CDR1 is LGHNA and CDR2 is YNFKEQ. CDR3 sequence (DNA): TGTGCCAGCAGCCAAGAAAGCGGGAGGGGGGAGCTGTTTTTT. Translation: CASSQESGRGELFF.

The chain joins TRBV7-6 to TRBJ2-7; TRBD1 agrees at 10 bases. There are 13 residues in the CDR3. Germline V CDR1 and CDR2: SGHVS, FNYEAQ. V shed 5 bases and J 6 bases; nucleotides not matched to a gene: 4. The CDR3 loop reads CASSPWDRGEQYF. CDR3 nucleotide sequence: TGTGCCAGCAGCCCCTGGGACAGGGGCGAGCAGTACTTC. The complete variable domain, with remaining parts taken from reference TRBV7-6 and TRBJ2-7, reads GAGVSQSPRYKVTKRGQDVALRCDPISGHVSLYWYRQALGQGPEFLTYFNYEAQQDKSGLPNDRFSAERPEGSISTLTIQRTEQRDSAMYRCASSPWDRGEQYFGPGTRLTVT.

In nucleotides, the CDR3 is TGTGCCAGCAGCCTCGACAGACCCTCCTATAATTCACCCCTCCACTTT. The encoded protein is CASSLDRPSYNSPLHF. The rearrangement uses TRBV7-9 and TRBJ1-6; perhaps TRBD1 as D (5 bases). Trimming removed 5 bases at V and 0 bases at J, with 11 bases between. The germline V gene has CDR1 SEHNR and CDR2 FQNEAQ (reference sequence). This CDR3 contains 16 residues.

In its sample, this clone was seen a few times. This chain connects TRBV28 to TRBJ2-7, with 8 positions matching TRBD1. The CDR3 totals 15 residues. Germline-derived CDR1 and CDR2 are MDHEN and SYDVKM. J lost 0 bases, V lost 9 bases, and 10 bases had no gene match. CDR3 coding DNA: TGTGCCAGTAATCCCCAGGGGACAGGCTCCTACGAGCAGTACTTC. This sequence encodes CASNPQGTGSYEQYF. Combining the CDR3 with reference TRBV28 and TRBJ2-7 gives the whole variable domain DVKVTQSSRYLVKRTGEKVFLECVQDMDHENMFWYRQDPGLGLRLIYFSYDVKMKEKGDIPEGYSVSREKKERFSLILESASTNQTSMYLCASNPQGTGSYEQYFGPGTRLTVT.

This clone occurred a few times. The rearrangement links TRBV10-1 to TRBJ1-5; 7 bases match TRBD1. V was clipped by 4 bases and J by 0 bases; unmatched bases: 9. The CDR3 is 17 residues long. Germline CDR1 and CDR2: WNHNN and SYGVQD (reference sequence). The CDR3 coding sequence is TGCGCCAGCAGTGGGCATCGAGGGGGCTCTAGCAATCAGCCCCAGCATTTT. Encoded protein: CASSGHRGGSSNQPQHF.

The chain is built from TRBV30 and TRBJ1-2, with 10 bases fitting TRBD1. The germline V gene has CDR1 GTSNPN and CDR2 SVGIG (reference sequence). V lost 5 bases, J lost 5 bases, and 8 bases stayed unmatched. The CDR3 length is 14 residues. In nucleotides, the CDR3 is TGTGCCTGGGCCCCCGGGACAGGGGTGTATGGCTACACCTTC. Residues: CAWAPGTGVYGYTF.

The gene calls are TRBV9 and TRBJ2-3; 7 nucleotides agree with TRBD1. Germline values: CDR1 SGDLS, CDR2 YYNGEE. Losses at the gene ends were 4 bases for V and 3 bases for J; bases not matched to a gene: 8. The CDR3 is made up of 15 amino acids. The CDR3 reads CASSIRQGGTDTQYF. The CDR3 region has the DNA TGTGCCAGCAGCATCCGACAGGGTGGTACAGATACGCAGTATTTT.